This passage covers 18 T cell receptor beta chains from one sample sequenced in a study of shared clonotypes between healthy human individuals. Libraries were prepared by immunoSEQ multiplex PCR; TCRdb keeps only in-frame clonotypes and omits some of them. The sample lists approximately 2.1 million clones, more than 80% occurring once. The sample comprised naive CD4+ T cells from PBMCs. Subset of the sample: CD45RA+ positively selected. All receptors derive from a man younger than 30 in good health. Some clones in this sample may be carry-over from other donors' samples.

The genes are TRBV7-9 and TRBJ1-1, with D perhaps matching TRBD1 (5 bases). Germline V CDR1 and CDR2: SEHNR, FQNEAQ (reference sequence). Trimming removed 5 bases from V and 1 base from J, with 14 bases in between. The CDR3 loop spans 15 amino acids. CDR3 sequence reads: CASSPIGEGNTEAFF. CDR3 DNA sequence: TGTGCCAGCAGCCCAATAGGGGAGGGGAACACTGAAGCTTTCTTT.

The V call is TRBV15, the J call TRBJ2-1; D may be TRBD2 (6 bases). CDR3 size: 15 residues. Per germline, CDR1 LNHNV and CDR2 YYDKDF (reference sequence). V was cut by 5 bases and J by 2 bases, with 13 bases left in between. In nucleotides, the CDR3 is TGTGCCACCAGCGGCGGGATCTTTCCCTACAATGAGCAGTTCTTC. Translating gives CATSGGIFPYNEQFF. Based on the CDR3 plus reference TRBV15 and TRBJ2-1, the full variable domain is DAMVIQNPRYQVTQFGKPVTLSCSQTLNHNVMYWYQQKSSQAPKLLFHYYDKDFNNEADTPDNFQSRRPNTSFCFLDIRSPGLGDTAMYLCATSGGIFPYNEQFFGPGTRLTVL.

The chain carries TRBV19 and TRBJ1-3; D is undetermined. The CDR3 runs to 12 residues. CDR1 and CDR2 from the germline V gene are LNHDA and SQIVND (reference sequence). Trimming removed 4 bases from V and 4 bases from J, with 5 bases in between. CDR3 protein: CASSSRGNTIYF. The DNA of the CDR3 is TGTGCCAGTAGTAGTAGGGGAAACACCATATATTTT.

CDR3 in amino acids: CASSSGLANTGELFF. The CDR3 coding sequence is TGTGCCAGCAGCTCCGGACTAGCGAACACCGGGGAGCTGTTTTTT. V gene TRBV11-2 combines with J gene TRBJ2-2; 7 positions match TRBD2. Germline lookup yields CDR1 SGHAT and CDR2 FQNNGV. V lost 4 bases, J lost 0 bases, and 2 bases stayed unmatched. The CDR3 is 15 amino acids.

The sample holds one count of this clone. The chain has TRBV7-2 and TRBJ2-1; D is unresolved. The CDR3 has 15 residues. Trimming cost V 7 bases and J 1 base, with 14 bases left between them. Germline V CDR1 and CDR2: SGHTA, FQGNSA. CDR3 residues: CASTPNFGSYNEQFF. The CDR3 nucleotides are TGTGCCAGCACCCCCAACTTTGGGTCCTACAATGAGCAGTTCTTC.

The chain combines TRBV9 with TRBJ2-7; TRBD2 aligns across 12 bases. The CDR3 extends over 17 amino acids. CDR1 and CDR2 (germline): SGDLS, YYNGEE. J was trimmed by 0 bases and V by 2 bases; bases with no gene match: 6. The CDR3 coding sequence is TGTGCCAGCAGCGTCGGACTAGCGGGACCTTCCTCCTACGAGCAGTACTTC. It codes for CASSVGLAGPSSYEQYF.

The chain links TRBV28 to TRBJ1-1; the D is unclear. V shed 4 bases and J shed 1 base, with 7 bases lying between them. The CDR3 length is 13 residues. Germline loops: CDR1 MDHEN, CDR2 SYDVKM. CDR3 sequence (DNA): TGTGCCAGCAGTTGGGTAAGGAACACTGAAGCTTTCTTT. Translation: CASSWVRNTEAFF. Using reference TRBV28 and TRBJ1-1 for the parts outside the CDR3, the full variable domain is DVKVTQSSRYLVKRTGEKVFLECVQDMDHENMFWYRQDPGLGLRLIYFSYDVKMKEKGDIPEGYSVSREKKERFSLILESASTNQTSMYLCASSWVRNTEAFFGQGTRLTVV.

This clone was observed once. The chain recombines TRBV28 with TRBJ1-4, with D hard to call. Looked up from germline, CDR1 is MDHEN and CDR2 is SYDVKM. Trimming stripped 8 bases from V and 0 bases from J, with 10 bases between. This CDR3 contains 14 residues. In DNA form, the CDR3 reads TGTGCCAGCGACTCGGGGTCAACTAATGAAAAACTGTTTTTT. This encodes CASDSGSTNEKLFF.

As for this clone: Additional DNA sequences in this sample encode the identical CDR3. V usage is TRBV7-7 and J usage is TRBJ2-2; 8 bases fit TRBD2. Germline CDR1 reads SSHAT; CDR2 reads FNYEAQ (reference sequence). V trimming: 1 base; J trimming: 1 base; junction bases outside the gene matches: 2. The length of the CDR3 is 16 residues. The CDR3, as DNA: TGTGCCAGCAGCTTAGGGCTAGCGGGGAACACCGGGGAGCTGTTTTTT. Translating gives CASSLGLAGNTGELFF.

The chain has TRBV5-1 and TRBJ1-3; TRBD1 aligns across 10 bases. V was clipped by 7 bases and J by 4 bases; unmatched bases: 11. This CDR3 region has 16 residues. The germline V gene has CDR1 SGHRS and CDR2 YFSETQ. The CDR3 region has the DNA TGCGCCAGCGCATTGAGGGACAGGGGTTCCGGAAACACCATATATTTT. Protein: CASALRDRGSGNTIYF.

This clone came up once. V and J are TRBV5-3 and TRBJ2-7; TRBD1 aligns across 10 bases. TRBV5-3 falls under the ORF class, with uncertain function. CDR3 length: 16 amino acids. Losses at the gene ends were 1 base for V and 2 bases for J; bases not matched to a gene: 6. CDR3 loop: CARSLIRDRGTYEQYF. CDR3 DNA sequence: TGTGCCAGAAGCTTGATCAGGGACAGGGGAACCTACGAGCAGTACTTC.

J is TRBJ2-7 and V is TRBV2; D perhaps matches TRBD1 (5 bases). The CDR3 extends over 15 amino acids. Trimming stripped 3 bases from V and 2 bases from J, with 14 bases between. In germline, CDR1 is SNHLY, CDR2 FYNNEI. CDR3: CASSEGVIRAYEQYF. CDR3 nucleotide sequence: TGTGCCAGCAGTGAGGGTGTGATCAGGGCCTACGAGCAGTACTTC.

The chain employs TRBV5-1 and TRBJ1-5; D unclear. The germline gives CDR1 SGHRS, CDR2 YFSETQ. This CDR3 contains 14 residues. V was shortened by 5 bases and J by 8 bases, with 17 bases between the two germline ends. CDR3 coding DNA: TGCGCCAGCAGTCGGGGTACGAGAGGAGAGCCCCAGCATTTT. Translation gives CASSRGTRGEPQHF.

This clone was counted once. This chain joins TRBV28 and TRBJ1-2; D gene ambiguous. The ends were cut back, 3 bases at V and 0 bases at J, with 11 bases in the middle. The CDR3 sequence is 15 residues long. Germline V lookup: CDR1 MDHEN, CDR2 SYDVKM. This CDR3 is CASSLQNLANYGYTF. The CDR3 DNA sequence: TGTGCCAGCAGTTTGCAGAATTTAGCTAACTATGGCTACACCTTC.

The chain recombines TRBV5-1 with TRBJ2-1, with D perhaps matching TRBD2 (7 bases). Germline values: CDR1 SGHRS, CDR2 YFSETQ. This CDR3 comprises 15 residues. Trimming removed 4 bases from V and 9 bases from J, with 20 bases in between. The CDR3 coding sequence is TGCGCCAGCAGCCCCCCCCAGAGGGGGGGCAGTGAGCAGTTCTTC. Amino acids: CASSPPQRGGSEQFF.

This clone appeared a few times. The genes are TRBV5-1 and TRBJ1-1; D gene ambiguous. This CDR3 comprises 14 residues. Germline loops: CDR1 SGHRS, CDR2 YFSETQ. Trimming shortened V by 4 bases and J by 7 bases, and 17 bases separated the two germline ends. The CDR3 region has the DNA TGCGCCAGCAGCCGACCTTACAAAGACGGTGAAGCTTTCTTT. Translated: CASSRPYKDGEAFF.

This chain connects TRBV2 to TRBJ2-7; 7 bases fit TRBD1. Germline-derived CDR1 and CDR2 are SNHLY and FYNNEI. This CDR3 is 16 amino acids long. J was trimmed by 0 bases and V by 6 bases; bases with no gene match: 11. For the CDR3, the DNA is TGTGCCAGCAGCGCCAACCCTACAGGGGCCTCCTACGAGCAGTACTTC. This encodes CASSANPTGASYEQYF.

The V and J genes are TRBV7-9 and TRBJ2-6, with 7 bases fitting TRBD1. This CDR3 contains 16 residues. Per germline, CDR1 SEHNR and CDR2 FQNEAQ (reference sequence). V was clipped by 8 bases and J by 0 bases; unmatched bases: 7. Written as DNA, the CDR3 is TGTGCCAGCTCGGAGGACAGGAGCTCTGGGGCCAACGTCCTGACTTTC. It yields the protein CASSEDRSSGANVLTF.